Included here is one T cell receptor beta chain sequence, with context. Its antigen is unknown. This sample was taken from a study of cytomegalovirus exposure and HLA in healthy donors. Broader study findings: TRBV6-2, TRBV6-3 and other indistinguishable V segments were excluded. The authors judged a highly shared variant cluster likely a sequencing artifact.

Both 60 Vbeta primers and 13 Jbeta primers went into the PCR. Profiled with immunoSEQ multiplex PCR; TCRdb holds only in-frame clones, not every one. The table has roughly 200,000 clones, 70% to 80% seen once; the top ten hold 2.9%. Germline V gives CDR1 SQVTM, CDR2 ANQGSEA. This CDR3 has 13 amino acids. Trimming took 6 bases from V and 2 from J, leaving 13 bases between them. This receptor was obtained from a woman aged 30 to 39 in good health and CMV-seronegative. What was sequenced was PBMCs. The chain couples TRBV29-1 to TRBJ1-2, with a weak D call TRBD1 (6 bases). In nucleotides, the CDR3 is TGCAGCGTGTTACCGGGACAAAACTATGGCTACACCTTC. Translation: CSVLPGQNYGYTF.